This T cell receptor beta chain was identified in a study of cytomegalovirus exposure and HLA in healthy donors. General study findings and limits: DRB1 showed the most TCR associations and HLA-C the fewest in a later analysis, as rates varied by HLA locus. It was approximately 160 TCR beta chains that were listed as cytomegalovirus-associated.

It was with 60 Vbeta and 13 Jbeta primers that the PCR ran. Assay: immunoSEQ multiplex PCR; the TCRdb copy retains only in-frame clones and omits some. The sample includes under 120,000 clones, around 60% seen only once; the top ten take less than 4.5%. In regard to this clone: What it binds is unknown.

From germline, CDR1 is SGHNT and CDR2 YENEEA. The CDR3 covers 15 residues. The J segment lost 4 bases and the V segment lost 3 bases, leaving 7 bases of the junction unmatched. The sequencing sample was made of PBMCs. The rearrangement uses TRBV11-3 and TRBJ2-5, with 8 bases aligning to TRBD2. The origin of this receptor is a man younger than 40 in good health and CMV-seropositive. For the CDR3, the DNA is TGTGCCAGCAGCTTCGGGACTAGAGGAGTAGAGACCCAGTACTTC. Protein: CASSFGTRGVETQYF. The whole variable domain, filled in from reference TRBV11-3 and TRBJ2-5, reads EAGVVQSPRYKIIEKKQPVAFWCNPISGHNTLYWYLQNLGQGPELLIRYENEEAVDDSQLPKDRFSAERLKGVDSTLKIQPAELGDSAVYLCASSFGTRGVETQYFGPGTRLLVL.